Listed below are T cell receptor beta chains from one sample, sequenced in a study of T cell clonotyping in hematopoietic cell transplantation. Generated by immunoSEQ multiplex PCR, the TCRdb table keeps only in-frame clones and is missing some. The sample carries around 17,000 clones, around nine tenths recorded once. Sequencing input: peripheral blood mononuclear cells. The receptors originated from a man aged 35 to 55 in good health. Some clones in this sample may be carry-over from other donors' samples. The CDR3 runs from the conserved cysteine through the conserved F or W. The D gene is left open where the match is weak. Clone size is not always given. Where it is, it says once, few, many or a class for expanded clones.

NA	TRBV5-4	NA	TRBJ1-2	CASSPDSGSYGYTF	TGTGCCAGCAGCCCGGACTCAGGGAGCTATGGCTACACCTTC
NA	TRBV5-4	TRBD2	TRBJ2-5	CASSYTSGGARRETQYF	TGTGCCAGCAGCTACACCAGCGGGGGGGCGAGGAGGGAGACCCAGTACTTC
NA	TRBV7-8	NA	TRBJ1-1	CASSTGPVGDTEAFF	TGTGCCAGCAGCACCGGACCCGTAGGGGACACTGAAGCTTTCTTT
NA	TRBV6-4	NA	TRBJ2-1	CASSDGGGGNEQFF	TGTGCCAGCAGTGACGGGGGCGGGGGTAATGAGCAGTTCTTC
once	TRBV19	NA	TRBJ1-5	CASSTQDRQPQHF	TGTGCCAGTAGTACCCAGGACAGACAGCCCCAGCATTTT
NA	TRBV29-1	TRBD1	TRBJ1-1	CSVTGTGITITEAFF	TGCAGCGTCACAGGGACAGGGATAACGATCACTGAAGCTTTCTTT
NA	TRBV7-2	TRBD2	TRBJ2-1	CASIQRGGRYNEQFF	TGTGCCAGCATCCAGCGGGGGGGCCGCTACAATGAGCAGTTCTTC
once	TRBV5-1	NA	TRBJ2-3	CASSLNRNPPTDTQYF	TGCGCCAGCAGCTTGAACAGGAACCCTCCCACAGATACGCAGTATTTT
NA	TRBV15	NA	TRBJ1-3	CATSRDHSGNTIYF	TGTGCCACCAGCAGAGATCACTCTGGAAACACCATATATTTT
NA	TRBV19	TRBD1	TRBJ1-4	CASSPDRGHEKLFF	TGTGCCAGTAGTCCCGACAGGGGACATGAAAAACTGTTTTTT
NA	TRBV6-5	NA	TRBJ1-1	CASSPGGRRTEAFF	TGTGCCAGCAGTCCCGGGGGCAGAAGGACTGAAGCTTTCTTT
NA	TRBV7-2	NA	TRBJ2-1	CASSLRTEYNEQFF	TGTGCCAGCAGCCTCCGGACGGAATACAATGAGCAGTTCTTC
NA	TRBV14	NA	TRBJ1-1	CASSQDWGNRAFF	TGTGCCAGCAGCCAAGATTGGGGGAATAGAGCTTTCTTT
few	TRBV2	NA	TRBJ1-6	CASSEWGAGNSPLHF	TGTGCCAGCAGTGAATGGGGGGCGGGTAATTCACCCCTCCACTTT
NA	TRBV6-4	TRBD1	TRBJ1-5	CASSPTGSSNQPQHF	TGTGCCAGCAGTCCGACAGGGTCGAGCAATCAGCCCCAGCATTTT
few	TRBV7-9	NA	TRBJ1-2	CASSLAGSRGYTF	TGTGCCAGCAGCTTAGCAGGGTCGAGAGGCTACACCTTC
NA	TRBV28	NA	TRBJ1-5	CASSPHEAEYQPQHF	TGTGCCAGCAGCCCTCACGAGGCCGAGTATCAGCCCCAGCATTTT
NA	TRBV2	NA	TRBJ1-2	CASSLGTYGYTF	TGTGCCAGCAGTCTCGGTACCTATGGCTACACCTTC
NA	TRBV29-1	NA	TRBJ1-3	CSGISPPGNTIYF	TGCAGCGGGATAAGTCCCCCTGGAAACACCATATATTTT
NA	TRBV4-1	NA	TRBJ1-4	CASSQSNRGSFNEKLFF	TGCGCCAGCAGCCAATCCAACCGTGGCAGTTTTAATGAAAAACTGTTTTTT
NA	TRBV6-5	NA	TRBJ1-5	CASNPSVNSNQPQHF	TGTGCCAGCAATCCCTCAGTGAATAGCAATCAGCCCCAGCATTTT
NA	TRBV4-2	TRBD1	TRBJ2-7	CASSQGTGPTYEQYF	TGTGCCAGCAGCCAGGGGACAGGGCCAACCTACGAGCAGTACTTC
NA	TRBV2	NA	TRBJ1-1	CASRTQGGTEAFF	TGTGCCAGCAGGACACAGGGTGGCACTGAAGCTTTCTTT
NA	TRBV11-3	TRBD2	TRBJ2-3	CASSSGLAARGTDTQYF	TGTGCCAGCAGCTCGGGACTAGCGGCACGGGGGACAGATACGCAGTATTTT
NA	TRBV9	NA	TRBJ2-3	CASSGSTDTQYF	TGTGCCAGCAGCGGAAGCACAGATACGCAGTATTTT
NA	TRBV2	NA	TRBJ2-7	CASRDYGEQYF	TGTGCCAGCAGAGACTACGGCGAGCAGTACTTC
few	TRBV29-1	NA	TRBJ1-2	CSVEQANYGYTF	TGCAGCGTTGAACAGGCTAACTATGGCTACACCTTC
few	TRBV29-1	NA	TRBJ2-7	CSVEDPNYPADEQYF	TGCAGCGTTGAAGACCCAAACTACCCAGCCGACGAGCAGTACTTC
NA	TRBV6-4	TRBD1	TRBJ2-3	CASSETIEGADTQYF	TGTGCCAGCAGTGAGACTATCGAGGGGGCGGATACGCAGTATTTT
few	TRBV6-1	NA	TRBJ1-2	CASTESAGSYGYTF	TGTGCCAGCACCGAGTCGGCAGGGTCCTATGGCTACACCTTC
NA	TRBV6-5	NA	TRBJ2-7	CASSPLAAKGYEQYF	TGTGCCAGCAGTCCTCTAGCCGCTAAGGGCTACGAGCAGTACTTC
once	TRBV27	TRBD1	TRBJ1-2	CASSSLGQGDYGYTF	TGTGCCAGCAGTTCCCTAGGACAGGGGGACTATGGCTACACCTTC
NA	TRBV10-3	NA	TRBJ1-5	CAISEVDWRGTQPQHF	TGTGCCATCAGTGAAGTTGATTGGAGGGGCACTCAGCCCCAGCATTTT
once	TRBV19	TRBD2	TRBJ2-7	CASGLAGGRTYEQYF	TGTGCCAGCGGACTAGCGGGAGGGAGGACCTACGAGCAGTACTTC
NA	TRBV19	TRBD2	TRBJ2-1	CASSSSGNPYNEQFF	TGTGCCAGTAGCAGTAGCGGGAACCCCTACAATGAGCAGTTCTTC